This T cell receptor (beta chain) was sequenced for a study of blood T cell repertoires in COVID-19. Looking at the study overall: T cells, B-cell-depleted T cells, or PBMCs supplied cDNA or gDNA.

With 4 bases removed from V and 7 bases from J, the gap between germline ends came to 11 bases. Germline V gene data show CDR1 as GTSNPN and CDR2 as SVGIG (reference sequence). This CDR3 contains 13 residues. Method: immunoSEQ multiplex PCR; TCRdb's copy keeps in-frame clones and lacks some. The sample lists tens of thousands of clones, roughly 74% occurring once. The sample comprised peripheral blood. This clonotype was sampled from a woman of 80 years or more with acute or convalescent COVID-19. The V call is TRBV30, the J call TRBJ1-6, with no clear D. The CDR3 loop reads CAWTRIENSPLHF. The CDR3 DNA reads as TGTGCCTGGACTCGTATAGAAAATTCACCCCTCCACTTT.